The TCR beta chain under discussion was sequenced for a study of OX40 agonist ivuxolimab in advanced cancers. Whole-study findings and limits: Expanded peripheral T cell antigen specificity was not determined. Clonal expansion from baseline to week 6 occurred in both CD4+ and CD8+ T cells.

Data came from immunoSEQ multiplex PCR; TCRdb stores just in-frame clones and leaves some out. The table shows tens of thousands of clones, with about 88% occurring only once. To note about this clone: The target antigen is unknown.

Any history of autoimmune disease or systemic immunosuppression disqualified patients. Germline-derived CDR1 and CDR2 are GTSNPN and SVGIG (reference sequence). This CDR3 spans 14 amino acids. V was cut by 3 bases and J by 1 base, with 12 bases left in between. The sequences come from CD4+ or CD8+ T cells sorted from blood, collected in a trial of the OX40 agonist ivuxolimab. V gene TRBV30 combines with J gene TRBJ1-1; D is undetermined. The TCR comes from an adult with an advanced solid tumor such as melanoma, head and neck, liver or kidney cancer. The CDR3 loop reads CAWSVGWGNTEAFF. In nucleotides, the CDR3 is TGTGCCTGGAGCGTCGGCTGGGGGAACACTGAAGCTTTCTTT.